The 22 T cell receptor beta chains below all came from one sample that was sequenced in a study of shared clonotypes between healthy human individuals. Generated by immunoSEQ multiplex PCR, the TCRdb table keeps only in-frame clones and is missing some. Among around 200,000 clones listed, 90% to 95% were seen once. The sequencing input was naive CD4+ T cells sorted from blood. This sample's subset: CD45RA+ positively selected. Receptors were obtained from a woman in her 30s in good health.

DNA for the CDR3: TGTGCCAGCAGCTCCCCTCCCTCAAATATCGAGCAGTACTTC. Translation: CASSSPPSNIEQYF. The rearrangement links TRBV7-9 to TRBJ2-7; no clear D. The ends were cut back, 4 bases at V and 6 bases at J, with 16 bases in the middle. Germline values: CDR1 SEHNR, CDR2 FQNEAQ (reference sequence). The CDR3 runs to 14 residues.

The sample holds one count of this clone. A junction end diverges from the germline sequence, so it may reflect a read error. The chain employs TRBV28 and TRBJ1-1; D perhaps matches TRBD1 (6 bases). CDR1 MDHEN and CDR2 SYDVKM come from the germline V gene. The CDR3 extends over 13 amino acids. In nucleotides, the CDR3 is TGTGCCAGCAGTTCGGGGGCCGATTCGAAGGAGATCTTT. As protein: CASSSGADSKEIF.

The chain joins TRBV1 to TRBJ2-4; no check of the table's D call, TRBD2, against the DNA was made. TRBV1 is an annotated pseudogene. The CDR3 is made up of 17 amino acids. CDR3 DNA: TGCACCAGCAGCCAAGTCTTGCGGGGACTAGCCAAAAACATTCAGTACTTC. Translation gives CTSSQVLRGLAKNIQYF.

The genes are TRBV7-8 and TRBJ1-1, with D possibly being TRBD1 (5 bases). Germline CDR1 reads SGHVS; CDR2 reads FQNEAQ. The CDR3 is 14 residues long. The V end was cut by 3 bases, the J end by 1 base, with 9 bases between. The CDR3 loop reads CASSLGEGNTEAFF. CDR3 nucleotides: TGTGCCAGCAGCTTGGGGGAGGGGAACACTGAAGCTTTCTTT.

The chain links TRBV5-1 to TRBJ2-7, with 12 bases that match TRBD2. The length of the CDR3 is 16 residues. In germline, CDR1 is SGHRS, CDR2 YFSETQ. V shed 1 base and J 5 bases; nucleotides not matched to a gene: 7. CDR3 DNA sequence: TGCGCCAGCAGCTTGATCCTAGCGGGAGGGTCGCACGAGCAGTACTTC. Its protein product is CASSLILAGGSHEQYF.

The chain combines TRBV13 with TRBJ2-7; TRBD1 matches 8 bases. The CDR3 consists of 15 residues. Germline V gene sequence: CDR1 PRHDT, CDR2 FYEKMQ (reference sequence). The V segment lost 5 bases and the J segment 3 bases; nucleotides outside the gene matches: 9. The DNA of the CDR3 is TGTGCCAGCAGCGACCGACAGGGGCCTTTCTACGAGCAGTACTTC. This encodes CASSDRQGPFYEQYF.

The V and J genes are TRBV20-1 and TRBJ2-7, with 7 bases identical to TRBD2. Germline-derived CDR1 and CDR2 are DFQATT and SNEGSKA (reference sequence). V trimming: 6 bases; J trimming: 10 bases; junction bases outside the gene matches: 9. The CDR3 length is 11 residues. CDR3 sequence (DNA): TGCAGTGCACCGGGGGGTGGGCGTCAGTACTTC. This translates into CSAPGGGRQYF.

In nucleotides, the CDR3 is TGTGCCAGCAGCTTGGGGACGGATTACTCCTACGAGCAGTACTTC. Translated, it gives CASSLGTDYSYEQYF. The J gene is TRBJ2-7, the V gene TRBV5-4; D not certain. In germline, CDR1 is SGHNT, CDR2 YYREEE (reference sequence). V lost 0 bases, J lost 0 bases, and 10 bases lay in between. The CDR3 is 15 residues long.

V is TRBV5-3 and J is TRBJ1-5; perhaps TRBD1 as D (6 bases). TRBV5-3 is noted as an ORF with a role that remains uncertain. V lost 5 bases and J 4 bases, leaving 16 bases between the germline ends. There are 15 residues in the CDR3. The chain's CDR3 is CARRGLGARNQPQHF. The CDR3 DNA is TGTGCCAGAAGGGGTCTGGGGGCGCGTAATCAGCCCCAGCATTTT.

This chain links TRBV6-5 with TRBJ1-1; no clear D. The CDR3 has 13 residues. From germline, CDR1 is MNHEY and CDR2 SVGAGI. V was clipped by 2 bases and J by 5 bases, with 9 bases between them. CDR3 loop: CASSYPSGTEAFF. For the CDR3, the DNA is TGTGCCAGCAGTTACCCGTCGGGGACTGAAGCTTTCTTT.

This clone was detected once. The chain has TRBV11-2 and TRBJ2-2; D is possibly TRBD2 (5 bases). The germline V gene has CDR1 SGHAT and CDR2 FQNNGV. Trimming removed 0 bases at V and 5 bases at J, with 10 bases between. This CDR3 has 15 amino acids. The CDR3 loop is CASSLERVDTGELFF. CDR3 DNA: TGTGCCAGCAGCTTAGAGCGGGTAGATACCGGGGAGCTGTTTTTT. Together with reference TRBV11-2 and TRBJ2-2, the CDR3 gives the full variable domain: EAGVAQSPRYKIIEKRQSVAFWCNPISGHATLYWYQQILGQGPKLLIQFQNNGVVDDSQLPKDRFSAERLKGVDSTLKIQPAKLEDSAVYLCASSLERVDTGELFFGEGSRLTVL.

The chain is built from TRBV7-2 and TRBJ1-2; D unresolved. Between the trimmed V and J ends, which lost 3 bases and 4 bases, there was a span of 6 bases. Germline values: CDR1 SGHTA, CDR2 FQGNSA. The CDR3 runs to 12 residues. The CDR3 nucleotides read TGTGCCAGCAGCTTCATGGGCTATGGCTACACCTTC. As protein: CASSFMGYGYTF.

In this sample, this clone turned up once. The genes are TRBV19 and TRBJ2-1, with unresolved D. The V and J ends lost 4 bases and 2 bases respectively, with 15 bases between them. The CDR3 spans 16 residues. Germline values: CDR1 LNHDA, CDR2 SQIVND (reference sequence). CDR3 bases: TGTGCCAGTAGTAGCCCGGTTGTCGATCCCTACAATGAGCAGTTCTTC. Protein product: CASSSPVVDPYNEQFF.

The CDR3: CASSPLSNSGANVLTF. CDR3 DNA sequence: TGTGCCAGCTCACCCTTGTCTAATTCTGGGGCCAACGTCCTGACTTTC. The chain is built from TRBV18 and TRBJ2-6, with D hard to call. The germline V gene has CDR1 KGHSH and CDR2 LQKENI. Deletions cut 3 bases from V and 1 base from J, with 10 bases between. CDR3 size: 16 residues. Supplemented by reference TRBV18 and TRBJ2-6, the full variable domain reads NAGVMQNPRHLVRRRGQEARLRCSPMKGHSHVYWYRQLPEEGLKFMVYLQKENIIDESGMPKERFSAEFPKEGPSILRIQQVVRGDSAAYFCASSPLSNSGANVLTFGAGSRLTVL.

This clone appeared a few times. Here the CDR3 reads CASSTDRTTSYEQYF. CDR3 in DNA: TGTGCCAGCAGTACTGACAGGACCACGTCCTACGAGCAGTACTTC. The V gene is TRBV2, the J gene TRBJ2-7, with D possibly being TRBD1 (6 bases). Germline values: CDR1 SNHLY, CDR2 FYNNEI. With 5 bases removed from V and 1 base from J, the gap between germline ends came to 15 bases. CDR3 length: 15 amino acids.

This chain links TRBV4-1 with TRBJ1-2; D gene uncertain. The CDR3 is made up of 13 amino acids. CDR1 is MGHRA and CDR2 is YSYEKL in the germline V gene. Trimming removed 1 base at V and 5 bases at J, with 8 bases between. CDR3 bases: TGCGCCAGCAGCCAAGCACGAGATTATGGCTACACCTTC. Translating it yields CASSQARDYGYTF.

This chain uses TRBV6-1 with TRBJ1-4, with TRBD1 as a possible D gene (5 bases). Germline V gene lookup returns CDR1 MNHNS and CDR2 SASEGT. V was shortened by 6 bases and J by 12 bases, with 14 bases between the two germline ends. CDR3 length: 12 amino acids. The CDR3 DNA is TGTGCCAGCAGGCTTGACAGTACGGAACTGTTTTTT. It translates to CASRLDSTELFF.

This sequence joins TRBV27 and TRBJ1-6, with a possible D match to TRBD1 (5 bases). Trimming shortened V by 6 bases and J by 10 bases, and 13 bases separated the two germline ends. Germline lookup yields CDR1 MNHEY and CDR2 SMNVEV (reference sequence). The CDR3 sequence is 13 residues long. The CDR3 region has the DNA TGTGCCAGCAGAGGTCCAGGGCCATCACCCCTCCACTTT. Its protein product is CASRGPGPSPLHF.

The chain combines TRBV28 with TRBJ2-7; perhaps TRBD2 as D (6 bases). The CDR3 runs 15 residues. Trimming took 3 bases from V and 6 from J, leaving 18 bases between them. Germline assignment: CDR1 MDHEN and CDR2 SYDVKM. The CDR3 bases are TGTGCCAGCAGTTTGAGGTTCGGACCAGCGGGCGAGCAGTACTTC. As protein: CASSLRFGPAGEQYF.

This clone has only one observation. CDR3 DNA sequence: TGTGCCACTAAGCGGGACGGGAGAGTTTTGGAGCACGAGCAGTACTTC. It translates to CATKRDGRVLEHEQYF. The rearrangement links TRBV15 to TRBJ2-7; 7 nucleotides match TRBD2. Germline V gene lookup returns CDR1 LNHNV and CDR2 YYDKDF (reference sequence). This CDR3 is built from 16 residues. The ends lost 9 bases at V and 5 bases at J; junction bases unmatched: 19.

This CDR3 reads CASSRGSTSGINNEQFF. CDR3 nucleotide sequence: TGCGCCAGCAGCCGGGGATCGACTAGCGGGATTAACAATGAGCAGTTCTTC. V and J are TRBV4-1 and TRBJ2-1; 11 bases are shared with TRBD2. Germline CDR1 reads MGHRA; CDR2 reads YSYEKL. This CDR3 spans 17 amino acids. Unmatched junction bases numbered 10, after V lost 4 bases and J lost 5 bases.

This chain joins TRBV6-5 and TRBJ2-5, with 12 bases lining up with TRBD2. The J call may be wrong; the DNA end is better matched by TRBJ2-7. The CDR3 has 15 amino acids. Germline V CDR1 and CDR2: MNHEY, SVGAGI. The CDR3 DNA is TGTGCCAGCAGTTCTGGACTAGCGGGGAACTACGAGCAGTACTTC. This translates into CASSSGLAGNYEQYF.